This T cell receptor beta chain was retrieved from a study of OX40 agonist ivuxolimab in advanced cancers. Generated by immunoSEQ multiplex PCR, the TCRdb table keeps only in-frame clones and is missing some. This sample has approximately 56,000 clones, with roughly nine tenths found just once. CDR3 length equals 15 residues. Germline lookup yields CDR1 SEHNR and CDR2 FQNEAQ (reference sequence). The ends were cut back, 5 bases at V and 0 bases at J, with 13 bases in the middle. The material was CD4+ or CD8+ T cells sorted from blood, obtained in a trial of the OX40 agonist ivuxolimab. The rearrangement links TRBV7-9 to TRBJ2-5; no definite D call. The sequence was obtained from an adult with an advanced solid tumor such as melanoma, head and neck, liver or kidney cancer. In nucleotides, the CDR3 is TGTGCCAGCAGCCCTAACACAGCGTACCAAGAGACCCAGTACTTC. This gives the protein CASSPNTAYQETQYF.